This T cell receptor (beta chain) appears in the sequencing data of a study of shared clonotypes between healthy human individuals. About the research overall: Two female and a few male donors aged 18 to 49 were enrolled. Study-level findings and limits: Relative to memory subsets, naive subsets generally showed larger estimated richness.

The length of the CDR3 is 17 residues. Germline CDR1 SSHAT, CDR2 FNYEAQ (reference sequence). Points on this clone: Its target is unknown. A junction end diverges from the germline sequence, so it may reflect a read error.

Some clones are missing from TCRdb's copy, which holds only in-frame ones; the method was immunoSEQ multiplex PCR. The top ten hold 0.1% to 0.15% of the sample, which has 2 million or so clones, 90% to 95% seen once. This clonotype was sampled from a man aged 18-30 years in good health. The chain couples TRBV7-7 to TRBJ2-2, with a tentative D call TRBD1 (5 bases). Sequencing was performed on naive CD4+ T cells sorted from blood. The subset: CD45RA+ positively selected. CDR3 bases: TGTGCTAGCAGCCGCGGTATCGTAGGGGCGGACACCGGGGAGCTGTTTTTT. Encoded protein: CASSRGIVGADTGELFF.